The 17 T cell receptor beta chains below were found in one sample sequenced in a study of blood T cell repertoires in COVID-19. Some clones are missing from TCRdb's copy, which holds only in-frame ones; the method was immunoSEQ multiplex PCR. The repertoire has 35,000 to 40,000 clones, approximately 91% of them found once; the top ten carry about 35%. Sequencing used peripheral blood. The receptors were gathered from a man in his sixties or seventies with active COVID-19.

The chain couples TRBV28 to TRBJ2-7; 8 bases match TRBD1. Per germline, CDR1 MDHEN and CDR2 SYDVKM. The V and J ends lost 4 bases and 1 base, in that order; junction bases with no gene match: 3. The CDR3 has 14 residues. CDR3 sequence: CASSWTGPSYEQYF. CDR3 in DNA: TGTGCCAGCAGTTGGACAGGGCCTTCCTACGAGCAGTACTTC.

The rearrangement joins TRBV6-2 or TRBV6-3 to TRBJ2-4; tentative D call: TRBD2 (5 bases). In germline, CDR1 is MNHEY, CDR2 SVGEGT. The CDR3 is 15 amino acids. V was pared by 1 base and J by 6 bases, with 13 bases between. The CDR3 bases are TGTGCCAGCAGTTACTTGGGCCGGAGCGGAAACATTCAGTACTTC. Its translation is CASSYLGRSGNIQYF.

J is TRBJ1-3 and V is TRBV4-3, with 9 bases aligning to TRBD1. Germline CDR1 reads LGHNA; CDR2 reads YSLEER. After removal of 4 bases from V and 3 bases from J, the junction contained 4 bases not matched to a gene. CDR3 length: 15 residues. Here the CDR3 reads CASSRDRANGNTIYF. The DNA of the CDR3 is TGCGCCAGCAGCCGGGACAGGGCCAATGGAAACACCATATATTTT.

The chain couples TRBV5-1 to TRBJ2-3, with D perhaps matching TRBD2 (6 bases). V lost 5 bases and J 3 bases, leaving 13 bases between the germline ends. The CDR3 is 14 amino acids. CDR1 and CDR2 from the germline V gene are SGHRS and YFSETQ. The CDR3 DNA reads as TGCGCCAGCAGGACGACTAGTACTACAGATACGCAGTATTTT. It is translated as CASRTTSTTDTQYF.

V is TRBV7-2 and J is TRBJ1-5, with D perhaps TRBD1 (5 bases). The V end lost 5 bases, the J end lost 6 bases, and 17 bases lay between the germline ends. This CDR3 has 15 amino acids. Germline CDR1 is SGHTA and CDR2 is FQGNSA. The CDR3, as DNA: TGTGCCAGCAGCACCCGGGGAGGGGCTGGTCAGCCCCAGCATTTT. Translation: CASSTRGGAGQPQHF.

This chain links TRBV28 with TRBJ1-4; 9 bases agree with TRBD1. The V and J ends lost 10 bases and 4 bases, in that order; junction bases with no gene match: 10. This CDR3 is 15 amino acids long. Germline V lookup: CDR1 MDHEN, CDR2 SYDVKM. The CDR3 loop reads CATKQGAVNNEKLFF. The CDR3 coding sequence is TGTGCCACCAAACAGGGGGCGGTGAATAATGAAAAACTGTTTTTT.

The chain employs TRBV6-6 and TRBJ1-5, with a weak D call TRBD1 (6 bases). V lost 5 bases and J 7 bases, leaving 15 bases between the germline ends. The V gene's germline CDR1 is MNHNY and CDR2 SVGAGI (reference sequence). This CDR3 region has 14 residues. In nucleotides, the CDR3 is TGTGCCAGCAGTCCCACAGGGTCGGGGCAGCCCCAGCATTTT. It encodes CASSPTGSGQPQHF.

The chain carries TRBV18 and TRBJ1-5; 7 bases line up with TRBD1. The CDR3 runs 15 residues. V lost 5 bases, J lost 2 bases, and 6 bases stayed unmatched. Germline V gene sequence: CDR1 KGHSH, CDR2 LQKENI. As DNA, the CDR3 is TGTGCCAGCTCAACGACAGGGCGAGGCAATCAGCCCCAGCATTTT. Protein sequence: CASSTTGRGNQPQHF.

The chain joins TRBV10-2 to TRBJ1-1; D is unclear. Trimming shortened V by 9 bases and J by 1 base, and 12 bases separated the two germline ends. CDR3 length: 13 residues. Germline-derived CDR1 and CDR2 are WSHSY and SAAADI. CDR3 bases: TGCGCCAGTCGCCTAGGTGCGAACACTGAAGCTTTCTTT. Translated, it gives CASRLGANTEAFF.

The V call is TRBV29-1, the J call TRBJ1-2, with D unresolved. Per the germline V gene, CDR1 is SQVTM and CDR2 is ANQGSEA. V was clipped by 3 bases and J by 3 bases, with 8 bases between them. The CDR3 runs to 12 residues. In DNA, the CDR3 is TGCAGCGTTGATGGGCGGGACTATGGCTACACCTTC. This translates into CSVDGRDYGYTF.

This clone has more than one count but fewer than ten. J is TRBJ2-1 and V is TRBV19; 7 bases are shared with TRBD1. Germline V gene sequence: CDR1 LNHDA, CDR2 SQIVND (reference sequence). CDR3 length equals 15 residues. Germline trimming cut 4 bases from V and 1 base from J; bases unmatched to any gene: 4. The CDR3 nucleotides read TGTGCCAGTAGTACCAACAGGGGTTCCTACAATGAGCAGTTCTTC. Protein sequence: CASSTNRGSYNEQFF.

This clone was seen a few times. This chain uses TRBV7-2 with TRBJ1-2; D perhaps matches TRBD1 (6 bases). This CDR3 has 15 amino acids. From germline, CDR1 is SGHTA and CDR2 FQGNSA. V lost 5 bases and J 4 bases, leaving 17 bases between the germline ends. CDR3 sequence (DNA): TGTGCCAGCAGCCCACAGGCCGGGACATTCTATGGCTACACCTTC. It translates to CASSPQAGTFYGYTF.

The chain is built from TRBV9 and TRBJ1-5; 9 bases agree with TRBD1. The CDR3 loop spans 17 amino acids. Germline values: CDR1 SGDLS, CDR2 YYNGEE. The ends lost 1 base at V and 6 bases at J; junction bases unmatched: 11. The CDR3 region is CASSVSEGDRECQPQHF. CDR3 DNA: TGTGCCAGCAGCGTATCCGAGGGGGACAGGGAATGTCAGCCCCAGCATTTT.

J is TRBJ1-5 and V is TRBV28; possibly TRBD1 for D (6 bases). Trimming took off 7 bases at V and 11 bases at J, with 24 bases between the two ends. Germline V CDR1 and CDR2: MDHEN, SYDVKM. This CDR3 contains 15 residues. CDR3 loop: CASNGPEVGGRSQHF. The CDR3, as DNA: TGTGCCAGCAACGGCCCGGAGGTAGGGGGTAGGTCCCAGCATTTT. The full variable domain, with the rest looked up from reference TRBV28 and TRBJ1-5, is DVKVTQSSRYLVKRTGEKVFLECVQDMDHENMFWYRQDPGLGLRLIYFSYDVKMKEKGDIPEGYSVSREKKERFSLILESASTNQTSMYLCASNGPEVGGRSQHFGDGTRLSIL.

The chain is built from TRBV7-2 and TRBJ2-3; a possible D gene is TRBD2 (7 bases). This CDR3 has 19 amino acids. The V end lost 4 bases, the J end lost 6 bases, and 29 bases lay between the germline ends. Germline V gene lookup returns CDR1 SGHTA and CDR2 FQGNSA. CDR3 nucleotide sequence: TGTGCCAGCAGCTCCAGTCGGGGGGCATCACCAGGGATTGGGGATACGCAGTATTTT. Its translation is CASSSSRGASPGIGDTQYF.

The chain recombines TRBV28 with TRBJ2-2; perhaps TRBD1 as D (5 bases). V lost 6 bases and J 6 bases, leaving 8 bases between the germline ends. This CDR3 is 12 amino acids long. The germline V gene has CDR1 MDHEN and CDR2 SYDVKM. CDR3 sequence: CASRETAGELFF. In nucleotides, the CDR3 is TGTGCCAGCAGGGAGACAGCCGGGGAGCTGTTTTTT.

V gene TRBV27 combines with J gene TRBJ1-6; no clear D gene. V was shortened by 6 bases and J by 6 bases, with 12 bases between the two germline ends. Germline CDR1 and CDR2: MNHEY and SMNVEV (reference sequence). The CDR3 extends over 14 amino acids. The CDR3 DNA sequence: TGTGCCAGCAGCCTCGTACAGAGTAATTCACCCCTCCACTTT. It codes for CASSLVQSNSPLHF.